The present T cell receptor beta chain was sequenced within a study of blood T cells in healthy people across ages. This clonotype was counted a few times. Its target is not known. The study's findings and limits: Per million T cells, TCR beta diversity dropped roughly linearly as age increased.

V shed 4 bases and J 4 bases; nucleotides not matched to a gene: 19. Per the germline V gene, CDR1 is MNHEY and CDR2 is SVGAGI. The CDR3 totals 18 residues. Sample-barcoded 5' priming and a J-beta primer mix drove a second PCR of 7 to 11 cycles. There were at least 2.5 million CDR3-containing paired-end reads obtained from each sample. TCRdb ran MiXCR on the 5' RACE reads and lists one entry per CDR3 protein. The sample contains about a million distinct CDR3 sequences, around two fifths of which appear only once. The V call is TRBV6-5, the J call TRBJ2-7, with 7 bases that match TRBD2. The specimen was blood. This clonotype originated in a man between 18 and 29 years old in good health. In nucleotides, the CDR3 is TGTGCCAGCAGTTTGCCCTGGGAGGGGAGGGAATCCCTATACGAGCAGTACTTC. Translated: CASSLPWEGRESLYEQYF.